Below are 10 T cell receptor beta chains sequenced from a single sample in a study of T-cell memory formation after mild COVID-19. In TCRdb, the 5' RACE reads were re-called with MiXCR into one record per CDR3 protein. Counted here are approximately 350,000 distinct CDR3 sequences, 13% to 15% occurring once; the ten biggest clones make up around 21%. Sequencing was carried out using PBMCs or a T cell subset sorted from them (not recorded which). The receptors were gathered from a man aged 18 to 30 who had mild COVID-19 (a few samples of this study predate the infection). Cell type and time point are not known.

The rearrangement links TRBV27 to TRBJ2-1; D unclear. CDR3 size: 15 residues. The ends were cut back, 8 bases at V and 1 base at J, with 15 bases in the middle. In germline, CDR1 is MNHEY, CDR2 SMNVEV (reference sequence). The CDR3 loop reads CASSLEWGSYNEQFF. The CDR3 nucleotides read TGTGCCAGCTCCCTAGAGTGGGGTTCCTACAATGAGCAGTTCTTC.

This clonotype was observed at least ten times. This chain uses TRBV12-3 or TRBV12-4 with TRBJ1-4; D ambiguous. V lost 5 bases and J 6 bases, leaving 7 bases between the germline ends. The length of the CDR3 is 12 residues. Here the CDR3 reads CASSLGYEKLFF. The DNA of the CDR3 is TGTGCCAGCAGTCTTGGCTATGAAAAACTGTTTTTT.

Only a few counts were recorded for this clonotype. The V and J genes are TRBV12-3 or TRBV12-4 and TRBJ2-2, with D perhaps given as TRBD1 or TRBD2 (6 bases each). This CDR3 comprises 13 residues. The germline V and J ends were trimmed by 6 bases and 3 bases, with 8 bases remaining between them. The CDR3 loop reads CASRGGHTGELFF. CDR3 DNA sequence: TGTGCCAGCAGAGGGGGGCACACCGGGGAGCTGTTTTTT.

The chain has TRBV7-2 and TRBJ1-2; 7 positions agree with TRBD1. J lost 0 bases, V lost 5 bases, and 6 bases had no gene match. Germline CDR1 is SGHTA and CDR2 is FQGNSA. The CDR3 loop spans 15 amino acids. The CDR3 reads CASSQYRGANYGYTF. The CDR3 DNA sequence: TGTGCCAGCAGCCAATACAGGGGAGCTAACTATGGCTACACCTTC.

The V gene is TRBV9, the J gene TRBJ1-3; D is undetermined. V shed 0 bases and J shed 0 bases, with 10 bases lying between them. Germline CDR1 reads SGDLS; CDR2 reads YYNGEE. This CDR3 is built from 16 residues. CDR3 region: CASSVGATSSGNTIYF. The DNA of the CDR3 is TGTGCCAGCAGCGTAGGGGCCACCTCCTCTGGAAACACCATATATTTT.

The CDR3 loop is CASSQSWDYGYTF. DNA of the CDR3: TGTGCCAGCAGCCAGTCGTGGGACTATGGCTACACCTTC. The genes are TRBV3-1 and TRBJ1-2; D gene ambiguous. Germline CDR1 reads LGHDT; CDR2 reads YNNKEL (reference sequence). The CDR3 covers 13 residues. V was trimmed by 3 bases and J by 3 bases, leaving 8 bases between them.

This chain connects TRBV2 to TRBJ2-5; D unresolved. Germline CDR1 SNHLY, CDR2 FYNNEI. CDR3 size: 13 residues. The germline V and J ends were trimmed by 6 bases and 4 bases, with 12 bases remaining between them. The CDR3: CASREREGETQYF. The CDR3 DNA is TGTGCCAGCAGGGAAAGGGAAGGAGAGACCCAGTACTTC.

The chain has TRBV7-9 and TRBJ2-1; either TRBD1 or TRBD2 may supply D (5 bases each). The V gene lost 5 bases and the J gene lost 0 bases, with 14 bases spanning the gap. The CDR3 has 16 residues. In germline, CDR1 is SEHNR, CDR2 FQNEAQ (reference sequence). CDR3 residues: CASSLLGASSYNEQFF. In DNA form, the CDR3 reads TGTGCCAGCAGCCTCCTCGGGGCCAGCTCCTACAATGAGCAGTTCTTC.

This rearrangement joins TRBV20-1 to TRBJ2-3, with D perhaps matching TRBD2 (6 bases). The CDR3 contains 15 residues. Germline-derived CDR1 and CDR2 are DFQATT and SNEGSKA (reference sequence). With 6 bases removed from V and 0 bases from J, the gap between germline ends came to 16 bases. The CDR3 DNA reads TGCAGTGCGCCCGGGAGACGCCTAAGCACAGATACGCAGTATTTT. Residues: CSAPGRRLSTDTQYF.

This clonotype was picked up a small number of times. The genes are TRBV29-1 and TRBJ2-2; D remains ambiguous. Trimming took off 0 bases at V and 2 bases at J, with 10 bases between the two ends. The CDR3 sequence is 15 residues long. Germline CDR1 SQVTM, CDR2 ANQGSEA. For the CDR3, the DNA is TGCAGCGTTGAAGAGGGCGGACGAAACACCGGGGAGCTGTTTTTT. Amino acid sequence: CSVEEGGRNTGELFF.